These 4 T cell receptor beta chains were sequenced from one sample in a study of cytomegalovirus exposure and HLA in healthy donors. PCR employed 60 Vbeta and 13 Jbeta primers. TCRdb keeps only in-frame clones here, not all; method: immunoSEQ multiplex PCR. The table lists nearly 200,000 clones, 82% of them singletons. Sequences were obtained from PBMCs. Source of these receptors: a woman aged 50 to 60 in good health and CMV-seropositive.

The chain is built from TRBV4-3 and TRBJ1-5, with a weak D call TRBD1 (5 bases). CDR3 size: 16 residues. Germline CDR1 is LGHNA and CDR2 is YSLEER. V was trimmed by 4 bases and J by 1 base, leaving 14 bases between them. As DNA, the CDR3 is TGCGCCAGCAGCCTGCGGGGGGGGGAAAGCAATCAGCCCCAGCATTTT. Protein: CASSLRGGESNQPQHF.

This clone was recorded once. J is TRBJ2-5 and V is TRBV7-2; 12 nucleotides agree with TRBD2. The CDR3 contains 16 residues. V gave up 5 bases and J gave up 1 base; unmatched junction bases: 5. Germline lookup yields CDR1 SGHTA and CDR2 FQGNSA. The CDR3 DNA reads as TGTGCCAGCAGCGACCGACTAGCGGGGGTCCAAGAGACCCAGTACTTC. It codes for CASSDRLAGVQETQYF.

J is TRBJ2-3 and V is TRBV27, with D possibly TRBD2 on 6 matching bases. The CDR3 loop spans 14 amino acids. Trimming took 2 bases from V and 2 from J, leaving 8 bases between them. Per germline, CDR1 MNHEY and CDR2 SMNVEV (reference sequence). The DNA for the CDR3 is TGTGCCAGCAGTTTAGCGGGGATCACAGATACGCAGTATTTT. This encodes CASSLAGITDTQYF.

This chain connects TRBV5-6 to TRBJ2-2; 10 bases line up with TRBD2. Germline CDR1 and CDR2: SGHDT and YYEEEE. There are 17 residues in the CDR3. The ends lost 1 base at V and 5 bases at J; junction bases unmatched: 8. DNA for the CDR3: TGTGCCAGCAGCTTGCCTATACTAGCGGGGCAGACCGGGGAGCTGTTTTTT. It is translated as CASSLPILAGQTGELFF.